This T cell receptor (beta chain) was found in a study of shared clonotypes between healthy human individuals. Study observations and caveats: Rarefaction showed that sequencing of sorted subsets was incomplete (despite large depth). Sampling included only blood; tissue repertoires likely differ.

Germline CDR1 is SEHNR and CDR2 is FQNEAQ (reference sequence). This CDR3 is built from 14 residues. V lost 11 bases and J lost 6, with 22 bases in between. Study donors comprised healthy, HIV-negative adults devoid of recent acute infection or vaccination. This clone has a handful of counts. As yet, its antigen is unknown. How the authors handled the data: ImmunoSEQ gave junction-only sequences without quality scores, so filtering differed. Repertoires were generated with immunoSEQ multiplex PCR, while TCRdb's copy carries only in-frame clones and drops some. That table furnishes V, J and clone size, whereas the DNA furnished D and trimming. This sample carries roughly 2.2 million clones, about nine tenths of them seen once, and the ten largest clones take roughly 0.34%.

Sequenced sample: naive CD4+ T cells from PBMCs. Stated subset: CD45RA+ positively selected. The TCR comes from a man younger than 30 in good health. Some clones in this sample may be carry-over from other donors' samples. This chain joins TRBV7-9 and TRBJ1-2; D is possibly TRBD1 (6 bases). For the CDR3, the DNA is TGTGCCGTCGGCTTGACAGGAAGAGAACATGGCTACACCTTC. This translates into CAVGLTGREHGYTF.